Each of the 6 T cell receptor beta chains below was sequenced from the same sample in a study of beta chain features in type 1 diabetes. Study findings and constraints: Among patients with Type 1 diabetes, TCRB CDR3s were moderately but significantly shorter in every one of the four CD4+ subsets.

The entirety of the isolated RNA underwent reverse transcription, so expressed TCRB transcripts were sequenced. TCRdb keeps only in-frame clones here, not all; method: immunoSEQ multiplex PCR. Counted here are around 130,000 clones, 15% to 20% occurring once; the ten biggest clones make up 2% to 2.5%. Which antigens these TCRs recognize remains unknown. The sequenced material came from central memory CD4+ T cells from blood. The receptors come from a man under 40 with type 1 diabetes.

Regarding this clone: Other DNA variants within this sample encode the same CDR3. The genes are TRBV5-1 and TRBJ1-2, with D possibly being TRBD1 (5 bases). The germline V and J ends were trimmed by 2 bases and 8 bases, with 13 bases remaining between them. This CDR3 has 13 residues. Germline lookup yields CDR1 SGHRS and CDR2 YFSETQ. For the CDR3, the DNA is TGCGCCAGCAGCTTCGGTCAGGGTGGAGGCTACACCTTC. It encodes CASSFGQGGGYTF. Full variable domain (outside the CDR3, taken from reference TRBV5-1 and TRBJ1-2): KAGVTQTPRYLIKTRGQQVTLSCSPISGHRSVSWYQQTPGQGLQFLFEYFSETQRNKGNFPGRFSGRQFSNSRSEMNVSTLELGDSALYLCASSFGQGGGYTFGSGTRLTVV.

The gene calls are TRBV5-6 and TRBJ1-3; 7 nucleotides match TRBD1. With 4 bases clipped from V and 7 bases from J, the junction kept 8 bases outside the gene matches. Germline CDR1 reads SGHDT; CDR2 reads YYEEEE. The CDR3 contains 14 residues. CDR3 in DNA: TGTGCCAGCAGCCTCAACAGGGGAAGCAACACCATATATTTT. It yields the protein CASSLNRGSNTIYF.

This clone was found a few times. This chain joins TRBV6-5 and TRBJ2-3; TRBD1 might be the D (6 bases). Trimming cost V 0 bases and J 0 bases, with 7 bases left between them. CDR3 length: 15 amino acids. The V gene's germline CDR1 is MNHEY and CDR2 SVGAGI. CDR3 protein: CASSYSGTSTDTQYF. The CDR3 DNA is TGTGCCAGCAGTTACTCGGGGACAAGCACAGATACGCAGTATTTT.

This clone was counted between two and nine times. CDR3 sequence: CAWSVWGSPATNEKLFF. Here the CDR3 DNA reads TGTGCCTGGAGTGTTTGGGGCAGCCCAGCAACTAATGAAAAACTGTTTTTT. The V call is TRBV30, the J call TRBJ1-4, with D possibly TRBD1 on 5 matching bases. Germline-derived CDR1 and CDR2 are GTSNPN and SVGIG (reference sequence). This CDR3 spans 17 amino acids. Trimming took off 0 bases at V and 0 bases at J, with 14 bases between the two ends.

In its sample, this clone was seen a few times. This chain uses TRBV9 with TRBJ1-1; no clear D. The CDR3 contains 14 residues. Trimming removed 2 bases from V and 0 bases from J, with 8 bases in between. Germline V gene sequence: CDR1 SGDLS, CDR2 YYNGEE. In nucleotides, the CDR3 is TGTGCCAGCAGCGTCACTCCCATGAACACTGAAGCTTTCTTT. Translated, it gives CASSVTPMNTEAFF.

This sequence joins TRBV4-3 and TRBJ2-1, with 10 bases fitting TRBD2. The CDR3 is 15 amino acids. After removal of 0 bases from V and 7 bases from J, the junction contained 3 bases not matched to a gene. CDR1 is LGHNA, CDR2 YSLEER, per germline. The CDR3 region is CASSQEASGGNEQFF. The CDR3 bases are TGCGCCAGCAGCCAAGAGGCTAGCGGGGGTAATGAGCAGTTCTTC.